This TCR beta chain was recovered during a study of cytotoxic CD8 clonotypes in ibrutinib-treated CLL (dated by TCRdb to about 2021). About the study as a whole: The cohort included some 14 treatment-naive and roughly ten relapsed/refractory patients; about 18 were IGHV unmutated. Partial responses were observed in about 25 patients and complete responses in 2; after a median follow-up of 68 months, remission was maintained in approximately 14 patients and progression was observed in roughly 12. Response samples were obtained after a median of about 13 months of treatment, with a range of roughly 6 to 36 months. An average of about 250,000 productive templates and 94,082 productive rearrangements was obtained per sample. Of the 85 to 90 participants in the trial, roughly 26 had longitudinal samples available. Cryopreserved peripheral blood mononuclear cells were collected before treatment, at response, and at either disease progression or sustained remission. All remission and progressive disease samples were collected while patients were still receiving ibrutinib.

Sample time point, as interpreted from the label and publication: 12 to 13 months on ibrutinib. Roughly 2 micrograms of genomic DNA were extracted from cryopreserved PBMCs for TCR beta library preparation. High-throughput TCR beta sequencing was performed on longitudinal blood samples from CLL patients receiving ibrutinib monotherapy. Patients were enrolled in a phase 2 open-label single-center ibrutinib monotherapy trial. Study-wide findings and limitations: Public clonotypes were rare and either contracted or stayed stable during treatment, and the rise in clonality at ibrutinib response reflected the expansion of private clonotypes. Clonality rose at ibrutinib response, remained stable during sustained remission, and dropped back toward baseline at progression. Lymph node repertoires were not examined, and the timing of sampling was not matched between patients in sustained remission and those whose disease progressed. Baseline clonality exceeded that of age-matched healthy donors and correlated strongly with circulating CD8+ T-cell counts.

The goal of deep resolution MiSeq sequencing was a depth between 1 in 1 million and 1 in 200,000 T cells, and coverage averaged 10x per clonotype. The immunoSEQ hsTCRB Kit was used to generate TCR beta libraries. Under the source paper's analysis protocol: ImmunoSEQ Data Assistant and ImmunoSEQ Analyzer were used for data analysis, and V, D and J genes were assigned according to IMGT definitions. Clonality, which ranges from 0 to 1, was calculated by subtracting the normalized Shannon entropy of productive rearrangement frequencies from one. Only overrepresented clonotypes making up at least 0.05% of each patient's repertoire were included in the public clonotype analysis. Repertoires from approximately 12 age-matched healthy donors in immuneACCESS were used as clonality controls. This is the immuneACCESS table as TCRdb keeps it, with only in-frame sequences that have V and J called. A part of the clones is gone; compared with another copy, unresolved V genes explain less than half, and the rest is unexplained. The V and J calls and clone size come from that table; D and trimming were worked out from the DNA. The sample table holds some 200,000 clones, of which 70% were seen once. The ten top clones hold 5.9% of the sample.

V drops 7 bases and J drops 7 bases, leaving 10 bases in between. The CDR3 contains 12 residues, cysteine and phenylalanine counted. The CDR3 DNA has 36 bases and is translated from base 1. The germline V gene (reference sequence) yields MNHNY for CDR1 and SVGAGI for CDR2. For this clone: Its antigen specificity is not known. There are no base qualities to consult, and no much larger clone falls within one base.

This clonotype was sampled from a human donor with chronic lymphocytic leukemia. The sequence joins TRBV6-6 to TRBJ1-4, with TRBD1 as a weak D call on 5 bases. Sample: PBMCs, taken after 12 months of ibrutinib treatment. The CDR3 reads CASTGGFEKLFF. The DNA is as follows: TGTGCCAGCACGGGGGGGTTTGAAAAACTGTTTTTT.